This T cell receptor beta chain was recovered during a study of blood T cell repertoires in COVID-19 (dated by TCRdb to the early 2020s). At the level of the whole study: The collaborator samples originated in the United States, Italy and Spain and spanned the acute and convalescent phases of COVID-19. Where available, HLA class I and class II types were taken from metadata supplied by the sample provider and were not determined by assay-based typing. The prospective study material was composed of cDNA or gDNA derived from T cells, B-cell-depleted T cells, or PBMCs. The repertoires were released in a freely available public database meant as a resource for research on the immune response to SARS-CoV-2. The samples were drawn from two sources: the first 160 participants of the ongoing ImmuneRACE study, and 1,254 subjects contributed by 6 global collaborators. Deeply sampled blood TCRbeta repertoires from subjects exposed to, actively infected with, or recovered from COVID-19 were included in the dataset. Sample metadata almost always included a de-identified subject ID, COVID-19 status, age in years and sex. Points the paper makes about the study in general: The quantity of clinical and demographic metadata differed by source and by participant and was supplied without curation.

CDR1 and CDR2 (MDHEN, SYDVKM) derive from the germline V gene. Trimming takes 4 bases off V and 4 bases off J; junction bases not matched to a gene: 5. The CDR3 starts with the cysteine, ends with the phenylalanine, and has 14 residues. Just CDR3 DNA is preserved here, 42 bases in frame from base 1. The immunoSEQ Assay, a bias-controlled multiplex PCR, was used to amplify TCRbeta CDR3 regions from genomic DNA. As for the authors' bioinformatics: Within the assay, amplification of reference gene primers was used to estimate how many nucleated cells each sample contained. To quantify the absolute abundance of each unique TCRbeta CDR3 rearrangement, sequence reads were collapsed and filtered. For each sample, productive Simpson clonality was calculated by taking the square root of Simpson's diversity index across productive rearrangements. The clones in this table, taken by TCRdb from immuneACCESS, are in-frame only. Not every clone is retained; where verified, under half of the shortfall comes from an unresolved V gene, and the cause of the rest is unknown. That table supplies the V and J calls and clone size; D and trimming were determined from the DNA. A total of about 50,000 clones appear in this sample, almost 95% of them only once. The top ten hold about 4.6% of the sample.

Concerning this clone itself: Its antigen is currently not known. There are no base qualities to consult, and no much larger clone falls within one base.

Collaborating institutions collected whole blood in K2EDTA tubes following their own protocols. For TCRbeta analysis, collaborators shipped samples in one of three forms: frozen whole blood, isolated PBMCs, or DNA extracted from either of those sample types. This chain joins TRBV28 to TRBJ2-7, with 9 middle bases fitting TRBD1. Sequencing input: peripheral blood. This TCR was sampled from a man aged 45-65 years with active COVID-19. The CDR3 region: CASSSGQGFYEQYF. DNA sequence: TGTGCCAGCAGTTCGGGACAGGGATTTTACGAGCAGTACTTC.